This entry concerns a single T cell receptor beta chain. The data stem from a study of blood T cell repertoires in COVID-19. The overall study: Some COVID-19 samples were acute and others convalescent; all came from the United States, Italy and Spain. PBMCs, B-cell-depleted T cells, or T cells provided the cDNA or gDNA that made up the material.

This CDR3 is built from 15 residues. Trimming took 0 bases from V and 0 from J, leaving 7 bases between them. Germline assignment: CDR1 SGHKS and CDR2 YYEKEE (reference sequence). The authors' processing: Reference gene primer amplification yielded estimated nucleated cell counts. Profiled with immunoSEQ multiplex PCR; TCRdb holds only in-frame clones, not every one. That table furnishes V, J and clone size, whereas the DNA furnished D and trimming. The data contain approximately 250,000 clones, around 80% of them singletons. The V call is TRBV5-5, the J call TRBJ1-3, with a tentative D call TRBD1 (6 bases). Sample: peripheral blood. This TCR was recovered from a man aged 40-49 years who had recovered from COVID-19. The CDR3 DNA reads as TGTGCCAGCAGCTTGGACAGGGCCTCTGGAAACACCATATATTTT. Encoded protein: CASSLDRASGNTIYF.